This TCR beta chain was identified during a study of cytomegalovirus exposure and HLA in healthy donors. Unrecorded immune exposure was likely among donors, who were nominally healthy when sampled. This PCR relied on a set of 60 Vbeta primers and 13 Jbeta primers. Generated by immunoSEQ multiplex PCR, the TCRdb table keeps only in-frame clones and is missing some. The table has 180,000 or so clones, around 78% seen once. Sequenced input: PBMCs. The sequence came from a woman under 40 in good health and CMV-seropositive.

The CDR3 DNA reads TGCGCCAGCAGCCAGGGGCCGGGCCCCCTCGAGCAGTACTTC. It translates to CASSQGPGPLEQYF. The rearrangement uses TRBV4-1 and TRBJ2-5, with D perhaps TRBD1 (5 bases). The DNA end is more similar to TRBJ2-7, so the J call may be wrong. CDR1 and CDR2 from the germline V gene are MGHRA and YSYEKL. CDR3 length equals 14 residues.